A single sample gave rise to the 2 T cell receptor beta chains below, sequenced in a study of regulatory T cells in long-lasting Graves disease. Libraries of TCR beta came from iRepertoire HTBI primers plus Arm-PCR of CDR3 regions. TCRdb re-analysed the multiplex PCR reads in MiXCR, keeping a single row per CDR3 protein. The data hold hundreds of thousands of distinct CDR3 sequences, with roughly 23% observed a single time. As to time point: persistent/refractory GD, antithyroid drugs over 5 years with positive TRAb. The TCR library used RNA extracted from PBMCs. The sample consisted of peripheral blood mononuclear cells (PBMCs), taken when the disease was refractory, from a patient treated with antithyroid drugs. These receptors came from a female donor with Graves disease.

This chain joins TRBV25-1 and TRBJ2-3; a weak D match, TRBD2 (5 bases). This CDR3 is 17 amino acids long. Germline CDR1 MGHDK, CDR2 SYGVNS. Trimming took off 0 bases at V and 4 bases at J, with 17 bases between the two ends. Written as DNA, the CDR3 is TGTGCCAGCAGTGAATATAGGTGGGAGTGGGCCGCAGATACGCAGTATTTT. Protein product: CASSEYRWEWAADTQYF.

J is TRBJ1-3 and V is TRBV3-1; D may be TRBD1 (6 bases). CDR1 and CDR2 from the germline V gene are LGHDT and YNNKEL (reference sequence). Trimming pared 0 bases from V and 3 bases from J, leaving 6 bases between. The CDR3 extends over 14 amino acids. This CDR3 is CASSQDRGGNTIYF. CDR3 in DNA: TGTGCCAGCAGCCAAGACAGGGGTGGAAACACCATATATTTT.